This entry features one T cell receptor (beta chain) sequence. Its antigen remains unidentified. The sample comes from a study of cytomegalovirus exposure and HLA in healthy donors. Study observations and caveats: Accurate prediction of most subjects' HLA-A and HLA-B alleles from TCR beta sequences was reported. CMV serostatus alone was available as immune exposure information. Sequencing likely produced, as an artifact, a cluster of highly shared sequence variants. Despite most TCR sequences being rare, some public TCRs occurred in many donors.

The PCR contained 60 Vbeta and 13 Jbeta primers. The data were produced by immunoSEQ multiplex PCR, yet TCRdb's version contains in-frame clones alone and is incomplete. The repertoire holds some 250,000 clones, with about 80% as singletons. The length of the CDR3 is 13 residues. Germline CDR1 reads SGHNT; CDR2 reads YYREEE (reference sequence). Trimming removed 1 base at V and 11 bases at J, with 13 bases between. The TCR originated in a woman aged 60-75 years in good health and CMV-seropositive. The sample comprised PBMCs. The rearrangement joins TRBV5-4 to TRBJ1-5, with TRBD1 as a possible D gene (5 bases). In nucleotides, the CDR3 is TGTGCCAGCAGCTTGAGTGGGGAGGGGACCCAGCATTTT. It codes for CASSLSGEGTQHF.